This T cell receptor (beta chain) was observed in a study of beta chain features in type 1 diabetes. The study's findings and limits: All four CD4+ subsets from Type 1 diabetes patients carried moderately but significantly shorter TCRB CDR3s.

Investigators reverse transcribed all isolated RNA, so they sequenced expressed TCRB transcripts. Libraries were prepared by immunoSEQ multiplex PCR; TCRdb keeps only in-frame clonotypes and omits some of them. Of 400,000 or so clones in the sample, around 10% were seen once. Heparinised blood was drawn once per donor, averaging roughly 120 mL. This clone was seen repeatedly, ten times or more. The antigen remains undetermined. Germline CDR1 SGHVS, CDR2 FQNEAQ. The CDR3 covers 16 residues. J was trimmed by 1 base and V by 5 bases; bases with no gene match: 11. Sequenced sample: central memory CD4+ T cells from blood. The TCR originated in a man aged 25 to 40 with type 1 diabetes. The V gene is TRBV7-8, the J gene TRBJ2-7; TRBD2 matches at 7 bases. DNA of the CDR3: TGTGCCAGCAGCCCATATCACGGACTAGTGTCCTACGAGCAGTACTTC. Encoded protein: CASSPYHGLVSYEQYF.